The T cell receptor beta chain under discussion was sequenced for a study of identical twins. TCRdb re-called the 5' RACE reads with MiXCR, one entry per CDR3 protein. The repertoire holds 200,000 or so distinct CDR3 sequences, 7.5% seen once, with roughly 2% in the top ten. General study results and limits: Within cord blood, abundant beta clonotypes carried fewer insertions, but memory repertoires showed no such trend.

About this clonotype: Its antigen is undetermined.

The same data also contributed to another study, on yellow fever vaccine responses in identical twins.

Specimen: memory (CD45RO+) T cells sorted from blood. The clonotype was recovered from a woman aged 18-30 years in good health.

CDR3 coding DNA: TGTGCCAGCAGCTCCCGACTAGCGGGGTCCACAGATACGCAGTATTTT. Protein: CASSSRLAGSTDTQYF. The chain couples TRBV7-2 to TRBJ2-3; TRBD2 matches 11 bases. V was pared by 4 bases and J by 2 bases, with 5 bases of the junction left unmatched. Germline loops: CDR1 SGHTA, CDR2 FQGNSA. The CDR3 covers 16 residues.